These 5 T cell receptor beta chains originate from one sample sequenced in a study of T cell responses to AZD1222 COVID-19 vaccine. Libraries were prepared by immunoSEQ multiplex PCR; TCRdb keeps only in-frame clonotypes and omits some of them. The data hold approximately 85,000 clones, with 80% to 90% observed a single time. Sample: peripheral blood, taken on day 0 of AZD1222 vaccination. Receptor source: an adult in good health.

Comments on this clone: In the same sample, other DNA sequences code for this CDR3. CDR3 bases: TGTGCCAGCAGTTCCTTGTACGAGCAGTACTTC. This gives the protein CASSSLYEQYF. J is TRBJ2-7 and V is TRBV12-3 or TRBV12-4; D is unresolved. Trimming left V 4 bases short and J 4 bases short, with 5 bases between. This CDR3 has 11 amino acids.

This clone was seen only once. The chain links TRBV5-4 to TRBJ1-2; D not resolved. This CDR3 has 14 residues. Germline V CDR1 and CDR2: SGHNT, YYREEE (reference sequence). The V gene lost 4 bases and the J gene lost 1 base, with 11 bases spanning the gap. The CDR3 nucleotides read TGTGCCAGCAGCCCCGATACGTTTAACTATGGCTACACCTTC. Its translation is CASSPDTFNYGYTF.

The chain uses TRBV5-1 and TRBJ2-7; TRBD2 aligns across 8 bases. The CDR3 is made up of 14 amino acids. Germline V gene lookup returns CDR1 SGHRS and CDR2 YFSETQ. Trimming at V came to 2 bases and at J to 3 bases, leaving 4 bases not matched to a gene. CDR3 loop: CASSFTSGYYEQYF. CDR3 nucleotides: TGCGCCAGCAGCTTTACTAGCGGATACTACGAGCAGTACTTC.

The chain carries TRBV7-2 and TRBJ2-1; 11 nucleotides match TRBD2. The trim removed 8 bases at V and 5 bases at J, leaving 8 bases unmatched. Germline V gene sequence: CDR1 SGHTA, CDR2 FQGNSA. The CDR3 is 15 residues long. The CDR3 DNA reads TGTGCCAGCGGGCCGGGACTAGCGGAAAACAATGAGCAGTTCTTC. Translated: CASGPGLAENNEQFF.

V is TRBV6-4 and J is TRBJ2-3; the match to TRBD2 covers 14 bases. The length of the CDR3 is 15 residues. J gave up 4 bases and V 4 bases, and 1 base lay outside the gene matches. Germline V gene data show CDR1 as MRHNA and CDR2 as SNTAGT. The CDR3 bases are TGTGCCAGCAGTGGGACTAGCGGGGGGTCAGATACGCAGTATTTT. It codes for CASSGTSGGSDTQYF.